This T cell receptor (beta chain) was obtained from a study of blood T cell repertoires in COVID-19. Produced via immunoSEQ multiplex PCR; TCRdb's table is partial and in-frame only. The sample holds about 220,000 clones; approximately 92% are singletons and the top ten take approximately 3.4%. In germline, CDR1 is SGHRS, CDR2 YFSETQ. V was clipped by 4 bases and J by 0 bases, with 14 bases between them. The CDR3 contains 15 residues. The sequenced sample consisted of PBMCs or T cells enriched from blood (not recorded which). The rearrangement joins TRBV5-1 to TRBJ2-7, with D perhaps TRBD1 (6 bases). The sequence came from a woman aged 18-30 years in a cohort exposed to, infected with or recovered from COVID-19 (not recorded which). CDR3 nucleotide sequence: TGCGCCAGCAGCATCTCGGACAGCAACTCCTACGAGCAGTACTTC. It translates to CASSISDSNSYEQYF.